These 15 T cell receptor beta chains were all obtained from the same sample, sequenced in a study of blood T cell repertoires in COVID-19. Sequencing used immunoSEQ multiplex PCR; TCRdb keeps in-frame clones, though not all of them. The sample includes fewer than 350,000 clones, roughly 88% seen only once; the top ten take around 1%. The specimen sequenced was PBMCs or T cells enriched from blood (not recorded which). These receptors were taken from a woman aged 25 to 39 who had recovered from COVID-19.

In its sample, this clone was seen a few times. The rearrangement uses TRBV19 and TRBJ1-5, with 10 bases matching TRBD1. The trim removed 3 bases at V and 2 bases at J, leaving 7 bases unmatched. Germline V CDR1 and CDR2: LNHDA, SQIVND (reference sequence). The CDR3 totals 17 residues. The chain's CDR3 is CASSMRDRGSGNQPQHF. In DNA form, the CDR3 reads TGTGCCAGTAGTATGCGGGACAGGGGTTCGGGCAATCAGCCCCAGCATTTT.

The V and J genes are TRBV7-2 and TRBJ2-1; a possible D gene is TRBD1 (5 bases). Germline assignment: CDR1 SGHTA and CDR2 FQGNSA. This CDR3 spans 14 amino acids. Trimming took 6 bases from V and 5 from J, leaving 14 bases between them. The DNA of the CDR3 is TGTGCCAGCAGGTCGGAGTTCAGGGACAATGAGCAGTTCTTC. Protein: CASRSEFRDNEQFF.

V gene TRBV28 combines with J gene TRBJ2-1, with TRBD2 identical over 7 bases. Germline trimming cut 5 bases from V and 0 bases from J; bases unmatched to any gene: 16. In germline, CDR1 is MDHEN, CDR2 SYDVKM. This CDR3 contains 19 residues. The CDR3 DNA reads TGTGCCAGCAGTCCACCCCCGGGGGGAGGGCCAATCTCCTACAATGAGCAGTTCTTC. Amino acids: CASSPPPGGGPISYNEQFF.

About this clone itself: Other DNA sequences in this sample translate to the same CDR3. The chain uses TRBV12-3 or TRBV12-4 and TRBJ1-1; no reliable D call. This CDR3 has 11 amino acids. Trimming cost V 3 bases and J 5 bases, with 4 bases left between them. The DNA for the CDR3 is TGTGCCAGCAGTTTGAGAACTGAAGCTTTCTTT. Translated: CASSLRTEAFF.

The chain is built from TRBV6-2 or TRBV6-3 and TRBJ1-2, with no clear D. Germline V gene sequence: CDR1 MNHEY, CDR2 SVGEGT. CDR3 size: 13 residues. Trimming took off 5 bases at V and 3 bases at J, with 10 bases between the two ends. The CDR3 reads CASSALRDYGYTF. DNA of the CDR3: TGTGCCAGCAGTGCCCTTCGAGACTATGGCTACACCTTC.

V gene TRBV7-9 combines with J gene TRBJ2-2; TRBD2 aligns across 9 bases. This CDR3 is built from 18 residues. In germline, CDR1 is SEHNR, CDR2 FQNEAQ (reference sequence). Trimming at V came to 2 bases and at J to 2 bases, leaving 9 bases not matched to a gene. This chain's CDR3 is CASSLSKAGGYNTGELFF. The CDR3, as DNA: TGTGCCAGCAGCTTATCAAAAGCGGGGGGCTACAACACCGGGGAGCTGTTTTTT.

The V call is TRBV5-1, the J call TRBJ1-4, with D perhaps TRBD1 (5 bases). The germline V gene has CDR1 SGHRS and CDR2 YFSETQ. The CDR3 runs 14 residues. V shed 2 bases and J shed 8 bases, with 13 bases lying between them. CDR3 bases: TGCGCCAGCAGCTTCCAGGGATTCGGGGAAAAACTGTTTTTT. Translation: CASSFQGFGEKLFF.

The V and J genes are TRBV6-5 and TRBJ2-5; 12 bases are shared with TRBD2. CDR1 MNHEY and CDR2 SVGAGI come from the germline V gene. Germline trimming cut 6 bases from V and 4 bases from J; bases unmatched to any gene: 6. This CDR3 contains 15 residues. The CDR3 region is CASRWTSGEGETQYF. The DNA for the CDR3 is TGTGCCAGCAGATGGACTAGCGGGGAAGGAGAGACCCAGTACTTC.

The chain is built from TRBV5-1 and TRBJ1-1, with a weak D call TRBD1 (6 bases). This CDR3 comprises 13 residues. The germline gives CDR1 SGHRS, CDR2 YFSETQ. Trimming took 4 bases from V and 7 from J, leaving 14 bases between them. The CDR3 bases are TGCGCCAGCAGCAGAGAGGGGGTCGGTGAAGCTTTCTTT. Amino acids: CASSREGVGEAFF. Together with reference TRBV5-1 and TRBJ1-1, the CDR3 gives the full variable domain: KAGVTQTPRYLIKTRGQQVTLSCSPISGHRSVSWYQQTPGQGLQFLFEYFSETQRNKGNFPGRFSGRQFSNSRSEMNVSTLELGDSALYLCASSREGVGEAFFGQGTRLTVV.

The chain employs TRBV12-3 or TRBV12-4 and TRBJ1-2, with D unclear. This CDR3 has 12 amino acids. V dropped 7 bases and J dropped 8 bases, with 14 bases sitting between them. Here the CDR3 DNA reads TGTGCCAGCACTCTAGGAGCGGTAGGCTACACCTTC. This translates into CASTLGAVGYTF.

This chain links TRBV11-2 with TRBJ2-3; maybe TRBD2 (6 bases). This CDR3 region has 14 residues. Germline values: CDR1 SGHAT, CDR2 FQNNGV. Trimming took 3 bases from V and 5 from J, leaving 12 bases between them. The CDR3 protein is CASSLGGAIDTQYF. CDR3 bases: TGTGCCAGCAGCTTGGGCGGGGCTATAGATACGCAGTATTTT.

The gene calls are TRBV15 and TRBJ2-3; tentatively, D is TRBD1 (5 bases). V gave up 0 bases and J gave up 3 bases, with 7 bases separating them. CDR1 is LNHNV and CDR2 is YYDKDF in the germline V gene (reference sequence). CDR3 size: 14 residues. The CDR3 sequence is CATSRDQGTDTQYF. The CDR3 DNA sequence: TGTGCCACCAGCAGAGATCAGGGTACAGATACGCAGTATTTT.

The CDR3 DNA follows: TGTGCCAGCAGCTTAGCTGCGAGGCGGGAATTGGGCTATGGCTACACCTTC. This translates into CASSLAARRELGYGYTF. The chain recombines TRBV7-2 with TRBJ1-2; D gene unclear. Germline V gives CDR1 SGHTA, CDR2 FQGNSA. V was pared by 0 bases and J by 4 bases, with 18 bases between. The CDR3 is made up of 17 amino acids.

The chain carries TRBV6-2 or TRBV6-3 and TRBJ2-3, with TRBD2 as a possible D gene (8 bases). Trimming shortened V by 0 bases and J by 8 bases, and 21 bases separated the two germline ends. This CDR3 has 17 amino acids. Per the germline V gene, CDR1 is MNHEY and CDR2 is SVGEGT. The CDR3 DNA follows: TGTGCCAGCAGTTACTCCGCGGGACAGCGGGAGATGGGTACGCAGTATTTT. This sequence encodes CASSYSAGQREMGTQYF.

The rearrangement uses TRBV28 and TRBJ1-2; D gene unclear. CDR1 and CDR2 (germline): MDHEN, SYDVKM. V lost 5 bases and J lost 6, with 7 bases in between. The CDR3 is 11 amino acids. DNA of the CDR3: TGTGCCAGCAGTCCTAGAGATGGCTACACCTTC. This codes for CASSPRDGYTF.